This T cell receptor beta chain comes out of a study of blood T cell repertoires in COVID-19. Study context: Both acute and convalescent COVID-19 samples were obtained from the United States, Italy and Spain.

This clone was recorded a few times. TCRdb's copy holds only in-frame clones and misses some; the assay was immunoSEQ multiplex PCR. The sample lists about 330,000 clones; approximately 87% were seen once. In germline, CDR1 is LNHDA, CDR2 SQIVND (reference sequence). The V end was cut by 6 bases, the J end by 5 bases, with 10 bases between. The CDR3 runs 12 residues. This receptor was obtained from a woman between 45 and 65 years old with active or convalescent COVID-19. The specimen sequenced was peripheral blood. The chain uses TRBV19 and TRBJ2-5; D is uncertain. CDR3 in DNA: TGTGCCAGTAGCGCATCCGGGGAGACCCAGTACTTC. Amino acids: CASSASGETQYF.